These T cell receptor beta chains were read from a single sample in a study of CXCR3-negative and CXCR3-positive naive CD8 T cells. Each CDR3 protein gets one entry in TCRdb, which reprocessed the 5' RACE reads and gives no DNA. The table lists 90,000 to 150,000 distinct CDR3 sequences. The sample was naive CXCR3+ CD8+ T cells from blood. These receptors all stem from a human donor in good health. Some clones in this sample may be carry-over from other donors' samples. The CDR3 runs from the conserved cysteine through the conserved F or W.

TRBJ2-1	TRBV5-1	CASSLELAGGYNEQFF
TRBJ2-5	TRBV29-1	CSAGTLGGETQYF
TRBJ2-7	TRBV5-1	CASSLTGRGRGQGNGLEQYF
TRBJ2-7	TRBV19	CASSPQLAYEQYF
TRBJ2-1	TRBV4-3	CASSAGIGEVDEQFF
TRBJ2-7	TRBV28	CASRQSGTGTYEQYF
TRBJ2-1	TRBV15	CATSSDRGIDPNEQFF
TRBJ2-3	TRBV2	CASSEGLVLPDTQYF
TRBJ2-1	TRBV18	CASSPHNNEQFF
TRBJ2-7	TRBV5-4	CASSLATAGANYEQYF
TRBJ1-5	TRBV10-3	CAISESRGFGSQPQHF
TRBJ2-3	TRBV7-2	CASRDWITADTQYF
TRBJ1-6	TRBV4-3	CASSQTGGGNSPLHF
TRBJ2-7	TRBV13	CASSPTGTGGSYEQYF
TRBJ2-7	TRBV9	CASSVVSGTLGEQYF
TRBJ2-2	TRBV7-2	CASSRSGGYNTGELFF
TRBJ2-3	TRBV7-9	CASSPSGLVKDTQYF
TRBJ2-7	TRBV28	CASSKGHYGDEQYF
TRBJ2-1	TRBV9	CASSVDLSLAGDHNEQFF
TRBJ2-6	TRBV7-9	CASSPPTTHSGANVLTF
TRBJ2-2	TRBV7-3	CASSLGYGELFF
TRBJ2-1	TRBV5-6	CASSLGRPSYNEQFF
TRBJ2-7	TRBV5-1	CASSPTGFDLDEQYF
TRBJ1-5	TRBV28	CASSLRGQGLVGNQPQHF
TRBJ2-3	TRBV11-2	CASSYHVVWDGPPDTQYF
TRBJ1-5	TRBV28	CASRQTGQKYVRDSNQPQHF
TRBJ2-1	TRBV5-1	CASSPGWGPYNEQFF
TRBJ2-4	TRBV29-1	CSVEWSTKNIQYF
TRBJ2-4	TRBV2	CASSELAGGLLAKNIQYF
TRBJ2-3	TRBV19	CASSMTDYPGNTQYF
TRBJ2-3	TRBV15	CATSRQSGRGTDTQYF
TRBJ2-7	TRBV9	CASSVDAGQGPYEQYF
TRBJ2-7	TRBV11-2	CASSFYRGSEQYF
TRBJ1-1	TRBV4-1	CASSNTGNTEAFF
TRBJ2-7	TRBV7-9	CASSLQTGGFSEQYF
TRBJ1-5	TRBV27	CASRPTGFQPQHF
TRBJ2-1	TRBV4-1	CASSQDLDSYSYNEQFF